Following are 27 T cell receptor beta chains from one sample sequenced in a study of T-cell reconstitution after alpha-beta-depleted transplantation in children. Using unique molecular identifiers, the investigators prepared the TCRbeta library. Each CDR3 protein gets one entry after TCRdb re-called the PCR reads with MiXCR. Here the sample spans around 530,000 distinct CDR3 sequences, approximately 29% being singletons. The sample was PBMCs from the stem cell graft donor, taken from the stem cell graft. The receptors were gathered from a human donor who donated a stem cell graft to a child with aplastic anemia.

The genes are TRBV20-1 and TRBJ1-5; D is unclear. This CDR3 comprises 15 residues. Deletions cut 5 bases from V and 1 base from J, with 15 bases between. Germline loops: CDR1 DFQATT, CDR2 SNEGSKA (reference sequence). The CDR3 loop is CSAPSPLRSNQPQHF. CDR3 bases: TGCAGTGCTCCCTCCCCGTTGCGCAGCAATCAGCCCCAGCATTTT.

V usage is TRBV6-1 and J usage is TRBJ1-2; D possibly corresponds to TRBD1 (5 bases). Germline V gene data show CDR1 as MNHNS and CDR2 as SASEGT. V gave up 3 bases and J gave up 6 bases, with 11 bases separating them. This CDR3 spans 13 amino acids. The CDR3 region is CASSDLGVHGYTF. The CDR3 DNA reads TGTGCCAGCAGTGACCTGGGGGTCCATGGCTACACCTTC.

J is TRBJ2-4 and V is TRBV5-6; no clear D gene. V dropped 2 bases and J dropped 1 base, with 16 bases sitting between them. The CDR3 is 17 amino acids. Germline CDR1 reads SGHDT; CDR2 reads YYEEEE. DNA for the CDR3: TGTGCCAGCAGCTTCTGGCTGGGGTCGGTGGCCAAAAACATTCAGTACTTC. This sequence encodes CASSFWLGSVAKNIQYF.

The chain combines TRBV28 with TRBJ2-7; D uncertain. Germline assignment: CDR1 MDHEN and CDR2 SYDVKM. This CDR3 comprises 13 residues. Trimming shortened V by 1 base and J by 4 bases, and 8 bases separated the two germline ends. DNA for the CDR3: TGTGCCAGCAGTTTATCAGAGGTATACGAGCAGTACTTC. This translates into CASSLSEVYEQYF.

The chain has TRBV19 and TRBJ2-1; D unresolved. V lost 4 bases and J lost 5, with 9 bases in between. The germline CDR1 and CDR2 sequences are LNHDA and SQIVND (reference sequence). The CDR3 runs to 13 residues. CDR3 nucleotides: TGTGCCAGTAGTACTAACTACGACAATGAGCAGTTCTTC. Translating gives CASSTNYDNEQFF.

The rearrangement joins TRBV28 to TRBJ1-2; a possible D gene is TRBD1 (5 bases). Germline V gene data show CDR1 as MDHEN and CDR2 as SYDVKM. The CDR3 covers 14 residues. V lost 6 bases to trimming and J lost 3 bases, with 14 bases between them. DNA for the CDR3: TGTGCCAGCAGACCTACCGGGACGCACTATGGCTACACCTTC. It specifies CASRPTGTHYGYTF.

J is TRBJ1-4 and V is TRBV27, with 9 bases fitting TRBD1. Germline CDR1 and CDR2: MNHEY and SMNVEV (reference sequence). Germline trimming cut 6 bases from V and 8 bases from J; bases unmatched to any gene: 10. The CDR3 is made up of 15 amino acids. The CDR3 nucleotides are TGTGCCAGCAGCCGTAATACAGGGGGCCGGGAAAAACTGTTTTTT. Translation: CASSRNTGGREKLFF.

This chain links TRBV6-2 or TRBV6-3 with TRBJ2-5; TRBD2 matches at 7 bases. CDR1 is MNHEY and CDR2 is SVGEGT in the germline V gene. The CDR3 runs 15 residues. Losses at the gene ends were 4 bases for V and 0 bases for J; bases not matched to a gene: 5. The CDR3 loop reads CASSSLAEYQETQYF. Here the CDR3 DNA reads TGTGCCAGCAGTTCTCTAGCGGAGTACCAAGAGACCCAGTACTTC.

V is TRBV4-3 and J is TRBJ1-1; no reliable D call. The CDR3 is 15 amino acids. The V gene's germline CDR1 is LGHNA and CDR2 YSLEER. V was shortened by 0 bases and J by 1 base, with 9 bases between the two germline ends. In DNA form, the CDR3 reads TGCGCCAGCAGCCAAGATCTCCCCCCGAACACTGAAGCTTTCTTT. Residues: CASSQDLPPNTEAFF.

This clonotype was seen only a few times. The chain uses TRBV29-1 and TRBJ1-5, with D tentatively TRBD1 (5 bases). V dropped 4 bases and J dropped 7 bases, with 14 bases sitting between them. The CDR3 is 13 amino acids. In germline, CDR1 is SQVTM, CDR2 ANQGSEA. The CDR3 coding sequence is TGCAGCGTTGCCAGCGGGGGAGAACAGCCCCAGCATTTT. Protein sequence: CSVASGGEQPQHF.

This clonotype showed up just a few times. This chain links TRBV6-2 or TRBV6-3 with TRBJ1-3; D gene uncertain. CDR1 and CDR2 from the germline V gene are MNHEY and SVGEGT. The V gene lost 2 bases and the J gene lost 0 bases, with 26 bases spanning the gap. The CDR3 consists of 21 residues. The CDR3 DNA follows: TGTGCCAGCAGTTACAGCATAATACGGCGGCGCCGCCCCCCCTCTGGAAACACCATATATTTT. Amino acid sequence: CASSYSIIRRRRPPSGNTIYF.

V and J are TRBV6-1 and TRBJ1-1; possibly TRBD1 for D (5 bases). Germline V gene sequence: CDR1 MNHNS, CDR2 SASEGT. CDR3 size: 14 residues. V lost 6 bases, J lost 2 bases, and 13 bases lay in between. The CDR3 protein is CASSSQGLNTEAFF. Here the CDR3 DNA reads TGTGCCAGCAGCTCCCAGGGCCTCAACACTGAAGCTTTCTTT.

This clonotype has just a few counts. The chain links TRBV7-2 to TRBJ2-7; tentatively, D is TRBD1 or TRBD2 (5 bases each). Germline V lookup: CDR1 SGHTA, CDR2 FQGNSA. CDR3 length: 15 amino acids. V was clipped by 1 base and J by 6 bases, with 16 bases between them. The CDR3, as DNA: TGTGCCAGCAGCTTAGATCAGGGTGGTCGGGGCGAGCAGTACTTC. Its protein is CASSLDQGGRGEQYF.

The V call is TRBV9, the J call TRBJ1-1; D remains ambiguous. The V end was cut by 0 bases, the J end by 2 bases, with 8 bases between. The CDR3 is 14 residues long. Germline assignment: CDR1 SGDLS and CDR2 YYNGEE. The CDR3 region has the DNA TGTGCCAGCAGCGTAGAACATAGAAACACTGAAGCTTTCTTT. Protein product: CASSVEHRNTEAFF.

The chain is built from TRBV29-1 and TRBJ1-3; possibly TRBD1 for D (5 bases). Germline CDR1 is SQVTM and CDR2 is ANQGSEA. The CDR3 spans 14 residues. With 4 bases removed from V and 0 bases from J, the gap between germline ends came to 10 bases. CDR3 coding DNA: TGCAGCGTTGCAGGGAGACACTCTGGAAACACCATATATTTT. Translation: CSVAGRHSGNTIYF.

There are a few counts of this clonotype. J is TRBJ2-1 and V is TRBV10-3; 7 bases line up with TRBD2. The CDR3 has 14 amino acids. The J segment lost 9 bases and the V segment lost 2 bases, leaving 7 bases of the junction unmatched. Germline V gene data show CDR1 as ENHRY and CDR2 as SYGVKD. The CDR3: CAISEVGQRGEQFF. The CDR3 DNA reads TGTGCCATCAGTGAGGTGGGTCAGCGGGGTGAGCAGTTCTTC.

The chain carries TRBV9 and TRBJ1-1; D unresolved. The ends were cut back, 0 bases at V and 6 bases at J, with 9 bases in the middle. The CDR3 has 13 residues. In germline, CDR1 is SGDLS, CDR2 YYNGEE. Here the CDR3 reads CASSVEGDAEAFF. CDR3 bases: TGTGCCAGCAGCGTAGAGGGAGACGCTGAAGCTTTCTTT.

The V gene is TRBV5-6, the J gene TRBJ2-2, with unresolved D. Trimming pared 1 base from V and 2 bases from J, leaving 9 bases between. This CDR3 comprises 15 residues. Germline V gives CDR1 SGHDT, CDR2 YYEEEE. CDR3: CASSLTAINTGELFF. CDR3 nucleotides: TGTGCCAGCAGCTTGACAGCCATTAACACCGGGGAGCTGTTTTTT.

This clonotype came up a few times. Here the CDR3 reads CASSPDSLGTDTQYF. CDR3 DNA sequence: TGTGCCAGCAGCCCAGACTCGCTAGGCACAGATACGCAGTATTTT. J is TRBJ2-3 and V is TRBV7-2; no firm D call. The ends were cut back, 5 bases at V and 1 base at J, with 13 bases in the middle. The V gene's germline CDR1 is SGHTA and CDR2 FQGNSA. The CDR3 is 15 amino acids. Full variable domain (remainder filled in from reference TRBV7-2 and TRBJ2-3): GAGVSQSPSNKVTEKGKDVELRCDPISGHTALYWYRQSLGQGLEFLIYFQGNSAPDKSGLPSDRFSAERTGGSVSTLTIQRTQQEDSAVYLCASSPDSLGTDTQYFGPGTRLTVL.

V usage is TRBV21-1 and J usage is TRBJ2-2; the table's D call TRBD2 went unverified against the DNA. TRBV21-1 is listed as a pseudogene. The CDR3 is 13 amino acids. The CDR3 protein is CASSSRRPGELFF. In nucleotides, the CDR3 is TGTGCCAGCAGTTCCCGCCGACCCGGGGAGCTGTTTTTT.

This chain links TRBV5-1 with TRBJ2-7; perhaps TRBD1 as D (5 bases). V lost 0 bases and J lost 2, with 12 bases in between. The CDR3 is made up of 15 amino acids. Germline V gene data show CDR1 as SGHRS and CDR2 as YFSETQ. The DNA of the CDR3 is TGCGCCAGCAGCTTGGGCCCAGACAGTCCCTACGAGCAGTACTTC. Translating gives CASSLGPDSPYEQYF.

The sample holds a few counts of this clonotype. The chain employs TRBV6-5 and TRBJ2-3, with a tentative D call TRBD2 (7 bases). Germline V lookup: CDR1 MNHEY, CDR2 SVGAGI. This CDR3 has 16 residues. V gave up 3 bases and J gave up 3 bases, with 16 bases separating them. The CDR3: CASSYGGERGTDTQYF. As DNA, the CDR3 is TGTGCCAGCAGTTATGGGGGGGAGAGGGGGACAGATACGCAGTATTTT.

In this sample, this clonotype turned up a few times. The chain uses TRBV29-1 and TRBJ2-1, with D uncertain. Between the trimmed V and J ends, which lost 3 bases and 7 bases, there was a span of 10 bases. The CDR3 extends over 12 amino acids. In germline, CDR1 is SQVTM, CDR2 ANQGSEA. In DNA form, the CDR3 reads TGCAGCGTTGACTATTCCGGAAATGAGCAGTTCTTC. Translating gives CSVDYSGNEQFF.

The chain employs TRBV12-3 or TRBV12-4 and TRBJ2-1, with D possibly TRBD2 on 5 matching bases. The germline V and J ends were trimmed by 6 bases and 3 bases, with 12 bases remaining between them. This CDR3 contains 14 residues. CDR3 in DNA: TGTGCCAGCAGCTCCTCTAGCCGCTACAATGAGCAGTTCTTC. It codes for CASSSSSRYNEQFF.

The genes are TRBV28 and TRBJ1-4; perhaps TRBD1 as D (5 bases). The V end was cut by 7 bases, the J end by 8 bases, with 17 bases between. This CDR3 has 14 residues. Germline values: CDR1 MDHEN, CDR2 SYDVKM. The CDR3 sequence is CASMMAQGGEKLFF. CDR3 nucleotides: TGTGCCAGCATGATGGCTCAGGGAGGGGAAAAACTGTTTTTT. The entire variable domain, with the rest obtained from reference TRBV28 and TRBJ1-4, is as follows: DVKVTQSSRYLVKRTGEKVFLECVQDMDHENMFWYRQDPGLGLRLIYFSYDVKMKEKGDIPEGYSVSREKKERFSLILESASTNQTSMYLCASMMAQGGEKLFFGSGTQLSVL.

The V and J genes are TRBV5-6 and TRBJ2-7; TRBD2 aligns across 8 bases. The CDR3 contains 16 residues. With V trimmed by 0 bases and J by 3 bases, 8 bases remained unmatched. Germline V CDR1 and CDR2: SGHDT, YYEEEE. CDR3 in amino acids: CASSLAASGRLYEQYF. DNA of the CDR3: TGTGCCAGCAGCTTGGCTGCCAGCGGGAGACTCTACGAGCAGTACTTC.

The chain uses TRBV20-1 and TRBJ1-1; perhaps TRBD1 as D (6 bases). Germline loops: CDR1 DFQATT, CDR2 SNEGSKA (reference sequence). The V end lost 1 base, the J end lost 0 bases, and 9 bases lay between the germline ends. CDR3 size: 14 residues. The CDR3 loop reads CSARVGGLNTEAFF. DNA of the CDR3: TGCAGTGCTAGAGTTGGGGGCTTGAACACTGAAGCTTTCTTT.